Following are 8 T cell receptor beta chains from one sample sequenced in a study of Graves' ophthalmopathy and Graves' hyperthyroidism. Amplification of TCR beta CDR3 regions used RNA transcripts. HTBI primers primed a first-round RT-PCR, and a second-round multiplex PCR followed. MiXCR, run by TCRdb on the multiplex PCR reads, gives a single entry per CDR3 protein. The sample lists a few hundred thousand distinct CDR3 sequences; 17% were seen once. The sample consisted of peripheral blood. The receptors come from an adult woman with stable Graves' hyperthyroidism.

This clonotype appeared many times. This chain connects TRBV4-1 to TRBJ2-7; a possible D gene is TRBD2 (5 bases). Germline CDR1 and CDR2: MGHRA and YSYEKL. The CDR3 runs to 14 residues. The V end lost 0 bases, the J end lost 3 bases, and 9 bases lay between the germline ends. The CDR3 nucleotides read TGCGCCAGCAGCCAAGATCGCGGAGGCTACGAGCAGTACTTC. This translates into CASSQDRGGYEQYF.

This clonotype was detected many times. CDR3 amino acids: CASSLKWTVRNTEAFF. As DNA, the CDR3 is TGTGCCAGCAGTTTAAAATGGACGGTCCGAAACACTGAAGCTTTCTTT. The chain joins TRBV12-3 or TRBV12-4 to TRBJ1-1; D remains unclear. There are 16 residues in the CDR3. Trimming cost V 2 bases and J 2 bases, with 15 bases left between them.

The table lists this clonotype with many counts. This chain uses TRBV4-2 with TRBJ1-3; no reliable D call. Germline CDR1 and CDR2: LGHNA and YNFKEQ. The CDR3 totals 15 residues. Trimming removed 1 base at V and 0 bases at J, with 7 bases between. The CDR3 bases are TGTGCCAGCAGCCAAGCGGTTCGCTCTGGAAACACCATATATTTT. This sequence encodes CASSQAVRSGNTIYF.

This clonotype has ten or more counts. This chain links TRBV6-5 with TRBJ1-2; TRBD1 might be the D (6 bases). This CDR3 region has 16 residues. Germline V CDR1 and CDR2: MNHEY, SVGAGI. V lost 0 bases and J 6 bases, leaving 17 bases between the germline ends. CDR3 region: CASSYSTHTGSDGYTF. CDR3 DNA sequence: TGTGCCAGCAGTTACTCGACCCACACAGGGTCTGATGGCTACACCTTC.

The V gene is TRBV20-1, the J gene TRBJ1-6; D perhaps matches TRBD1 (6 bases). In germline, CDR1 is DFQATT, CDR2 SNEGSKA (reference sequence). Trimming shortened V by 1 base and J by 7 bases, and 29 bases separated the two germline ends. The CDR3 runs to 20 residues. CDR3 DNA sequence: TGCAGTGCTAGAGCCACGGGTATGACCTCAACAACAGGGAAAAATTCACCCCTCCACTTT. This codes for CSARATGMTSTTGKNSPLHF.

At least ten counts were recorded for this clonotype. The chain recombines TRBV6-2 or TRBV6-3 with TRBJ2-5; 11 bases are shared with TRBD2. The V and J ends lost 8 bases and 1 base, in that order; junction bases with no gene match: 15. The CDR3 is 18 residues long. Germline V gene data show CDR1 as MNHEY and CDR2 as SVGEGT. DNA of the CDR3: TGTGCCAGCCGACCCCGTCGGGCTAGCGGGAGGATCCAAGAGACCCAGTACTTC. Residues: CASRPRRASGRIQETQYF.

This clonotype was observed many times. The chain uses TRBV24-1 and TRBJ1-2, with 9 bases lining up with TRBD1. Looked up from germline, CDR1 is KGHDR and CDR2 is SFDVKD. This CDR3 contains 15 residues. V shed 4 bases and J 9 bases; nucleotides not matched to a gene: 11. CDR3 loop: CATSDPRTGERSYTF. DNA for the CDR3: TGTGCCACCAGTGACCCCCGGACAGGGGAACGGAGCTACACCTTC.

The chain uses TRBV12-3 or TRBV12-4 and TRBJ1-2, with D perhaps matching TRBD1 (6 bases). The CDR3 is 19 amino acids. Trimming took off 3 bases at V and 0 bases at J, with 23 bases between the two ends. CDR3: CASSFGLNLPGHSNYGYTF. The CDR3 bases are TGTGCCAGCAGTTTTGGATTAAACTTACCGGGACATTCTAACTATGGCTACACCTTC.